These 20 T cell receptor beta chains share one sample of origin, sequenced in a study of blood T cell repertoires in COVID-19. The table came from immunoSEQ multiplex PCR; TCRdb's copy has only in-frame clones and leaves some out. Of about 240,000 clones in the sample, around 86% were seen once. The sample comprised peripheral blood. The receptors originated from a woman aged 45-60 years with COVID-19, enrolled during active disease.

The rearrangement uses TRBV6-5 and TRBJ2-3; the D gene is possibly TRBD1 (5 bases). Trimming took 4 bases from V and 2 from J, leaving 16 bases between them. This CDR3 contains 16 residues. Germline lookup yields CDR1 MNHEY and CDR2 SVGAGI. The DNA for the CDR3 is TGTGCCAGCAGTTTTAGACACCTTGGGGCCACAGATACGCAGTATTTT. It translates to CASSFRHLGATDTQYF.

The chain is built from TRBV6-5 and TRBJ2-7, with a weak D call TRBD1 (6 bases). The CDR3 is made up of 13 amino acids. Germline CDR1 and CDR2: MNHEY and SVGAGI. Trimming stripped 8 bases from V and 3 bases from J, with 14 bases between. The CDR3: CASSRTAYYEQYV. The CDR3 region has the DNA TGTGCCAGCTCCCGGACAGCCTACTACGAGCAGTACGTC.

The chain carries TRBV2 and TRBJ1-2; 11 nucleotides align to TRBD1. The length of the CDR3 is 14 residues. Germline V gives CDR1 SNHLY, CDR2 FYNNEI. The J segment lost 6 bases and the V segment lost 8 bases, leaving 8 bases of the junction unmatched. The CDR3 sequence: CASARTGGVDGYTF. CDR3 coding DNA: TGTGCCAGCGCCAGGACAGGGGGCGTCGATGGCTACACCTTC. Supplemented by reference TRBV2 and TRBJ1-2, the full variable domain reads EPEVTQTPSHQVTQMGQEVILRCVPISNHLYFYWYRQILGQKVEFLVSFYNNEISEKSEIFDDQFSVERPDGSNFTLKIRSTKLEDSAMYFCASARTGGVDGYTFGSGTRLTVV.

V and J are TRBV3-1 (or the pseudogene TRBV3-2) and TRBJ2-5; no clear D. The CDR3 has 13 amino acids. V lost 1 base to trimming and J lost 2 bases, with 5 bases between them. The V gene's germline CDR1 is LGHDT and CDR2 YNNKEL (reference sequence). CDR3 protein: CASSQGRQETQYF. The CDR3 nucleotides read TGTGCCAGCAGCCAAGGCAGGCAAGAGACCCAGTACTTC.

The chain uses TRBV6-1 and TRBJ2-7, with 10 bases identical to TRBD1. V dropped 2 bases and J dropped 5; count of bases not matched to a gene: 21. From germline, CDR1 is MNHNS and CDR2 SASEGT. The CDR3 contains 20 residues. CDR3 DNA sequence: TGTGCCAGCAGTGAATACCGGGGGGGACAGGGGAGCCCCCGGAGCGACGAGCAGTACGTC. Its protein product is CASSEYRGGQGSPRSDEQYV.

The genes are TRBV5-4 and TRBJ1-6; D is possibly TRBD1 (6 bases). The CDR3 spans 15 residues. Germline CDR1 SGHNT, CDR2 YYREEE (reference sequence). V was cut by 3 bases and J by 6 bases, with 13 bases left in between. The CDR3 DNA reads TGTGCCAGCAGCTACTCCGGGACAACTAATTCACCCCTCCACTTT. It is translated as CASSYSGTTNSPLHF.

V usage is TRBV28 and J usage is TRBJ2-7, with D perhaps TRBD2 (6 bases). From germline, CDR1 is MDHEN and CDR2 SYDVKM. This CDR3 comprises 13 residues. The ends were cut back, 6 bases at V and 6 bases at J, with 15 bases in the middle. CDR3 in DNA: TGTGCCAGCAGGCGGGCCCGGCGGGGCGAGCAGTACTTC. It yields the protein CASRRARRGEQYF.

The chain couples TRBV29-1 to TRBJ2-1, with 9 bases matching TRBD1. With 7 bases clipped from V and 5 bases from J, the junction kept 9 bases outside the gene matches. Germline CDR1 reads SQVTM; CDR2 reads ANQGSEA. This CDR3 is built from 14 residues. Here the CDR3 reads CSAEGQGVNNEQFF. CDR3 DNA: TGCAGCGCAGAGGGACAGGGCGTTAACAATGAGCAGTTCTTC.

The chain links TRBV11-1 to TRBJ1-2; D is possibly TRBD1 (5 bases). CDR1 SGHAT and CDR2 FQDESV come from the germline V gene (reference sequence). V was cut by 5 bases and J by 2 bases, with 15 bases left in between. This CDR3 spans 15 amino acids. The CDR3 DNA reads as TGTGCCAGCAGCCTGGGAGGGACCGACAACTATGGCTACACCTTC. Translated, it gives CASSLGGTDNYGYTF.

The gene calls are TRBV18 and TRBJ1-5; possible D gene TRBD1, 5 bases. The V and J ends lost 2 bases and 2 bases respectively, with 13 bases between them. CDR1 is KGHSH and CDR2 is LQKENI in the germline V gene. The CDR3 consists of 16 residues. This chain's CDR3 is CASSPARTGGNQPQHF. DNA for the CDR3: TGTGCCAGCTCACCAGCGAGGACGGGGGGCAATCAGCCCCAGCATTTT.

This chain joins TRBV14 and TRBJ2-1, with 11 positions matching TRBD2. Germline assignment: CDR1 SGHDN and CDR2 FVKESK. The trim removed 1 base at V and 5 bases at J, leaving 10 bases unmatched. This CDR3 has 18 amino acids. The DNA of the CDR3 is TGTGCCAGCAGCCAAGGTCCAATAGCGGGGGGGCGAAACAATGAGCAGTTCTTC. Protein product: CASSQGPIAGGRNNEQFF.

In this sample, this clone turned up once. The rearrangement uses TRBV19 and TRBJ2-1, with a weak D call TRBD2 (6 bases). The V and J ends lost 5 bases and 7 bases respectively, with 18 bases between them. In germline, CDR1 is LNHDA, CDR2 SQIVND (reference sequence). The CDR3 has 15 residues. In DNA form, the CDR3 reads TGTGCCAGTAGTGTCGCGCAGGGAGGTCAGAATGAGCAGTTCTTC. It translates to CASSVAQGGQNEQFF. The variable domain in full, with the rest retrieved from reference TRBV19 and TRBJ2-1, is DGGITQSPKYLFRKEGQNVTLSCEQNLNHDAMYWYRQDPGQGLRLIYYSQIVNDFQKGDIAEGYSVSREKKESFPLTVTSAQKNPTAFYLCASSVAQGGQNEQFFGPGTRLTVL.

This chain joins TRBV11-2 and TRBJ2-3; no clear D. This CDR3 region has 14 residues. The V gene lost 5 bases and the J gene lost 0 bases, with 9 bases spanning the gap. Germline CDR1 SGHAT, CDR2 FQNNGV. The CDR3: CASSPRYSTDTQYF. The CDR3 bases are TGTGCCAGCAGCCCTCGGTACAGCACAGATACGCAGTATTTT.

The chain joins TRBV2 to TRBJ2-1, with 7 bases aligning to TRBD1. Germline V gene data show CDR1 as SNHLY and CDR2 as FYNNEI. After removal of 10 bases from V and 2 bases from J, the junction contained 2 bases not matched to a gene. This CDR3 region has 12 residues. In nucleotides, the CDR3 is TGTGCCATGGGACAGACCTACAATGAGCAGTTCTTC. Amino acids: CAMGQTYNEQFF.

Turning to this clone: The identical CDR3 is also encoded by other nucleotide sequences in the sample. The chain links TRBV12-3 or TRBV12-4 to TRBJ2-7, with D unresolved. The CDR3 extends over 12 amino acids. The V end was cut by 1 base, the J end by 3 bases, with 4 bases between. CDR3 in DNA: TGTGCCAGCAGTTTAGTTCGCTACGAGCAGTACTTC. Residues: CASSLVRYEQYF.

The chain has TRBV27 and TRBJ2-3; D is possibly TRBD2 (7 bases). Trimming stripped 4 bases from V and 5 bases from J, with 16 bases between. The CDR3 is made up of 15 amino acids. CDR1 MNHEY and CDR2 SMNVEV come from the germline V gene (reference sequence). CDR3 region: CASSSRGGAVDTQYF. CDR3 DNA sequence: TGTGCCAGCAGTTCAAGGGGGGGGGCGGTAGATACGCAGTATTTT.

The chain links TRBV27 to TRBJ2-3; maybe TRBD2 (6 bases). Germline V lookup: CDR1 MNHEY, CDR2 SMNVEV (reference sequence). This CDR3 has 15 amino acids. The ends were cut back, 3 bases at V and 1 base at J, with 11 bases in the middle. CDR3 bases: TGTGCCAGCAGTTTGGGGGGTCACGGCACAGATACGCAGTATTTT. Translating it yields CASSLGGHGTDTQYF.

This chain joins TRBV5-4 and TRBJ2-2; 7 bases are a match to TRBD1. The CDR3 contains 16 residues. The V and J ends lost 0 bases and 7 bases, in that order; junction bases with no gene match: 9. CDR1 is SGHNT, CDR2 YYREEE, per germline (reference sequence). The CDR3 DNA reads TGTGCCAGCAGCTTGGTAGGGACAGTTCGAAACGGGGAGCTGTTTTTT. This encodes CASSLVGTVRNGELFF. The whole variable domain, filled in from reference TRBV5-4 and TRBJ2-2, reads ETGVTQSPTHLIKTRGQQVTLRCSSQSGHNTVSWYQQALGQGPQFIFQYYREEENGRGNFPPRFSGLQFPNYSSELNVNALELDDSALYLCASSLVGTVRNGELFFGEGSRLTVL.

The CDR3 DNA reads TGCAGCGCCGGACTAGCGGGAACAGATACGCAGTATTTT. As protein: CSAGLAGTDTQYF. V gene TRBV29-1 combines with J gene TRBJ2-3; the match to TRBD2 covers 12 bases. The CDR3 is 13 residues long. CDR1 and CDR2 (germline): SQVTM, ANQGSEA. V dropped 7 bases and J dropped 3; count of bases not matched to a gene: 2.

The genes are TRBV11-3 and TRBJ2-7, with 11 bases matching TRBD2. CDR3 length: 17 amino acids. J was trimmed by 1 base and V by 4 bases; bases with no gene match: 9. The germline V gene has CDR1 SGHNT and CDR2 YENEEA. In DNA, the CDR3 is TGTGCCAGCAGCTCCTATAGCGGGGGGGGCTTGTCCTACGAGCAGTACTTC. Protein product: CASSSYSGGGLSYEQYF.